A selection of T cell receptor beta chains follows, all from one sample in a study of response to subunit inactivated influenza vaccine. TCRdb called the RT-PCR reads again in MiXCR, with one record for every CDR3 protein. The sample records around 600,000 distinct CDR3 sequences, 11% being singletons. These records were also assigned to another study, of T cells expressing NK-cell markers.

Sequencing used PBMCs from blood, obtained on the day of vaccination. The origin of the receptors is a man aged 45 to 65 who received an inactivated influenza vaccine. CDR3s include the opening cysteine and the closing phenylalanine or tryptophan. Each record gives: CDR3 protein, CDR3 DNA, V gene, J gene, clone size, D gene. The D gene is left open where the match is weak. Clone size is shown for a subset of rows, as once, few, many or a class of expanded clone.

CDR3: CASSKPGTSTDTQYF; DNA: TGTGCCAGCAGCAAACCCGGGACTAGCACAGATACGCAGTATTTT; V: TRBV25-1; J: TRBJ2-3; size: few; D: -
CDR3: CSAPSGRAWADTQYF; DNA: TGCAGTGCACCTAGCGGGAGGGCCTGGGCAGATACGCAGTATTTT; V: TRBV20-1; J: TRBJ2-3; size: -; D: TRBD2
CDR3: CASSPRTSGRDTQYF; DNA: TGTGCCAGCAGCCCCCGGACTAGCGGGAGGGATACGCAGTATTTT; V: TRBV7-2; J: TRBJ2-3; size: many; D: TRBD2
CDR3: CATSATSVLGNTGELFF; DNA: TGTGCCACCAGTGCAACCTCGGTTCTAGGGAACACCGGGGAGCTGTTTTTT; V: TRBV24-1; J: TRBJ2-2; size: few; D: -
CDR3: CASSSGTGYEQYF; DNA: TGTGCCAGCAGTTCCGGGACAGGTTACGAGCAGTACTTC; V: TRBV7-2; J: TRBJ2-7; size: few; D: TRBD1
CDR3: CASRYRGKSGQYF; DNA: TGTGCCAGCAGGTATCGGGGTAAGAGTGGGCAGTACTTC; V: TRBV6-4; J: TRBJ2-7; size: -; D: -
CDR3: CASSSTGTDKNIQYF; DNA: TGCGCCAGCAGCTCGACCGGGACAGACAAAAACATTCAGTACTTC; V: TRBV5-1; J: TRBJ2-4; size: -; D: TRBD1
CDR3: CATSETGFTGELFF; DNA: TGTGCCACCTCCGAGACAGGGTTTACCGGGGAGCTGTTTTTT; V: TRBV24-1; J: TRBJ2-2; size: few; D: TRBD1
CDR3: CASSETTGLFRFEQYF; DNA: TGTGCCAGCAGTGAAACTACGGGACTCTTCCGGTTCGAGCAGTACTTC; V: TRBV28; J: TRBJ2-7; size: many; D: -
CDR3: CASSPWTGANYGYTF; DNA: TGTGCCAGCAGCCCTTGGACAGGGGCTAACTATGGCTACACCTTC; V: TRBV12-3/TRBV12-4; J: TRBJ1-2; size: -; D: TRBD1
CDR3: CASNAGTSENNEQFF; DNA: TGTGCCAGCAACGCCGGGACTAGCGAGAACAATGAGCAGTTCTTC; V: TRBV12-3/TRBV12-4; J: TRBJ2-1; size: few; D: TRBD2
CDR3: CASSRRTLGTVNNEQFF; DNA: TGTGCCAGCAGCCGCCGAACCTTAGGGACAGTCAACAATGAGCAGTTCTTC; V: TRBV13; J: TRBJ2-1; size: -; D: TRBD1
CDR3: CASSLGPPATQYF; DNA: TGTGCCAGCAGCTTAGGACCCCCCGCGACCCAGTACTTC; V: TRBV7-8; J: TRBJ2-5; size: few; D: -
CDR3: CASRERQWRNEQFF; DNA: TGTGCCAGCAGGGAAAGGCAGTGGAGGAATGAGCAGTTCTTC; V: TRBV12-3/TRBV12-4; J: TRBJ2-1; size: many; D: -
CDR3: CASSPDHASYNEQFF; DNA: TGCGCCAGCAGCCCGGACCATGCCTCCTACAATGAGCAGTTCTTC; V: TRBV4-1; J: TRBJ2-1; size: once; D: -
CDR3: CASSHRQGDEQFF; DNA: TGTGCCAGCAGCCATCGACAGGGGGATGAGCAGTTCTTC; V: TRBV4-2; J: TRBJ2-1; size: many; D: TRBD1
CDR3: CASSREIDRGGETQYF; DNA: TGCGCCAGCAGCCGAGAAATCGACCGGGGGGGAGAGACCCAGTACTTC; V: TRBV4-1; J: TRBJ2-5; size: -; D: TRBD2
CDR3: CASSFRPTTNEKLFF; DNA: TGTGCCAGCAGTTTCCGCCCAACAACTAATGAAAAACTGTTTTTT; V: TRBV27; J: TRBJ1-4; size: few; D: -
CDR3: CASSRGQGGFEQFF; DNA: TGTGCCAGCAGTCGGGGACAGGGAGGGTTTGAGCAGTTCTTC; V: TRBV12-3/TRBV12-4; J: TRBJ2-1; size: few; D: TRBD1
CDR3: CASDRADTGELFF; DNA: TGTGCCAGTGACAGGGCGGATACCGGGGAGCTGTTTTTT; V: TRBV7-9; J: TRBJ2-2; size: -; D: TRBD1
CDR3: CASSSPLAGGVYNEQFF; DNA: TGTGCCAGTAGTAGCCCTCTAGCGGGAGGGGTATACAATGAGCAGTTCTTC; V: TRBV19; J: TRBJ2-1; size: -; D: TRBD2
CDR3: CASSSRTGESVFF; DNA: TGCGCCAGCAGCTCTAGGACAGGGGAGAGCGTTTTCTTT; V: TRBV4-3; J: TRBJ1-1; size: -; D: TRBD1
CDR3: CATRQAVNQPQHF; DNA: TGTGCCACCCGACAGGCGGTCAATCAGCCCCAGCATTTT; V: TRBV10-3; J: TRBJ1-5; size: many; D: -
CDR3: CASSLETDYNEQFF; DNA: TGCGCCAGCAGCTTGGAGACGGACTACAATGAGCAGTTCTTC; V: TRBV5-1; J: TRBJ2-1; size: -; D: -
CDR3: CASSYSHSGRAYEQYF; DNA: TGTGCCAGCAGTTACTCACATAGCGGGAGGGCCTACGAGCAGTACTTC; V: TRBV6-2/TRBV6-3; J: TRBJ2-7; size: few; D: TRBD2
CDR3: CASSLGMGYTF; DNA: TGTGCCAGCAGTTTAGGGATGGGCTACACCTTC; V: TRBV12-3/TRBV12-4; J: TRBJ1-2; size: -; D: -
CDR3: CASVGISRDDTQYF; DNA: TGTGCCAGCGTTGGGATTTCCAGGGATGATACGCAGTATTTT; V: TRBV12-3/TRBV12-4; J: TRBJ2-3; size: -; D: -
CDR3: CASSQLGANTGELFF; DNA: TGTGCCAGCAGCCAACTGGGGGCGAACACCGGGGAGCTGTTTTTT; V: TRBV7-2; J: TRBJ2-2; size: many; D: -
CDR3: CASSLLQVKSGELFF; DNA: TGCGCCAGCAGCTTGCTTCAGGTTAAATCCGGGGAGCTGTTTTTT; V: TRBV5-1; J: TRBJ2-2; size: few; D: -
CDR3: CASRYAQGEYNSPLHF; DNA: TGCGCCAGCAGGTACGCACAGGGGGAATATAATTCACCCCTCCACTTT; V: TRBV5-1; J: TRBJ1-6; size: -; D: TRBD1
CDR3: CASSIESSKETQYF; DNA: TGTGCCAGCAGCATTGAGTCTAGCAAAGAGACCCAGTACTTC; V: TRBV12-3/TRBV12-4; J: TRBJ2-5; size: -; D: -
CDR3: CASSLRGVYNEQFF; DNA: TGCGCCAGCAGCTTGCGGGGGGTCTACAATGAGCAGTTCTTC; V: TRBV5-1; J: TRBJ2-1; size: few; D: TRBD2
CDR3: CASSSPGTSVYFDYTF; DNA: TGTGCCAGCAGTTCCCCCGGGACAAGCGTCTATTTTGACTACACCTTC; V: TRBV6-5; J: TRBJ1-2; size: -; D: -
CDR3: CASSLASKGLTTQYF; DNA: TGTGCCAGCAGCTTAGCGAGTAAGGGGTTAACGACCCAGTACTTC; V: TRBV7-2; J: TRBJ2-5; size: many; D: -
CDR3: CASRGHEQFF; DNA: TGTGCCAGCAGGGGGCATGAGCAGTTCTTC; V: TRBV6-6; J: TRBJ2-1; size: few; D: -
CDR3: CASSLVAPVGHGSSAQYF; DNA: TGTGCCAGCAGCTTAGTTGCACCTGTAGGGCACGGGTCATCGGCCCAGTACTTC; V: TRBV7-6; J: TRBJ2-5; size: -; D: -
CDR3: CASSLGTGWVHEQYF; DNA: TGTGCCAGCAGCCTAGGGACAGGGTGGGTGCACGAGCAGTACTTC; V: TRBV11-2; J: TRBJ2-7; size: -; D: TRBD1
CDR3: CASSWGQGSNQPQHF; DNA: TGTGCCAGCAGCTGGGGGCAGGGAAGCAATCAGCCCCAGCATTTT; V: TRBV5-5; J: TRBJ1-5; size: -; D: -
CDR3: CASSIATVDSAKNIQYF; DNA: TGTGCCAGTAGTATAGCTACAGTGGATTCGGCCAAAAACATTCAGTACTTC; V: TRBV19; J: TRBJ2-4; size: few; D: -
CDR3: CASSEVRVAVDTQYF; DNA: TGTGCCAGCAGTGAAGTTCGGGTGGCGGTAGATACGCAGTATTTT; V: TRBV12-3/TRBV12-4; J: TRBJ2-3; size: few; D: -
CDR3: CASSQDRSTNEQFF; DNA: TGTGCCAGCAGCCAAGATCGGTCTACCAATGAGCAGTTCTTC; V: TRBV3-1; J: TRBJ2-1; size: many; D: -
CDR3: CASSVASGYQETQYF; DNA: TGTGCCAGCAGCGTGGCTAGCGGGTACCAAGAGACCCAGTACTTC; V: TRBV9; J: TRBJ2-5; size: many; D: TRBD2